The entry below gives a single T cell receptor (beta chain) sequence along with its context. Its antigen remains unidentified. Other DNA sequences in this sample translate to the same CDR3. Thymus was obtained from resections taken during corrective heart surgery. Corrective surgery for congenital heart defects was being performed on the healthy Finnish infants who served as donors. The sample belongs to a study of human thymus T cells. Study findings and constraints: It looked as if thymic and blood repertoires used V and J genes in a biased way. Reports from related research described highly overlapping thymic repertoires among unrelated individuals.

V dropped 4 bases and J dropped 7 bases, with 17 bases sitting between them. The CDR3 is made up of 13 amino acids. The germline V gene encodes CDR1 GTSNPN and CDR2 SVGIG (reference sequence). Here immunoSEQ multiplex PCR was the method, and the copy in TCRdb shows in-frame clones only, minus some. The sample includes some 120,000 clones, about 93% of them seen just once. The sample comprised thymus tissue. This clonotype was obtained from a boy in the first two years of life with a congenital heart defect but otherwise immunologically healthy. The gene calls are TRBV30 and TRBJ2-7; weak D call: TRBD2 (5 bases). CDR3 protein: CAWNRGSLSEQYF. The CDR3 coding sequence is TGTGCCTGGAATCGGGGTTCCCTTTCTGAGCAGTACTTC.